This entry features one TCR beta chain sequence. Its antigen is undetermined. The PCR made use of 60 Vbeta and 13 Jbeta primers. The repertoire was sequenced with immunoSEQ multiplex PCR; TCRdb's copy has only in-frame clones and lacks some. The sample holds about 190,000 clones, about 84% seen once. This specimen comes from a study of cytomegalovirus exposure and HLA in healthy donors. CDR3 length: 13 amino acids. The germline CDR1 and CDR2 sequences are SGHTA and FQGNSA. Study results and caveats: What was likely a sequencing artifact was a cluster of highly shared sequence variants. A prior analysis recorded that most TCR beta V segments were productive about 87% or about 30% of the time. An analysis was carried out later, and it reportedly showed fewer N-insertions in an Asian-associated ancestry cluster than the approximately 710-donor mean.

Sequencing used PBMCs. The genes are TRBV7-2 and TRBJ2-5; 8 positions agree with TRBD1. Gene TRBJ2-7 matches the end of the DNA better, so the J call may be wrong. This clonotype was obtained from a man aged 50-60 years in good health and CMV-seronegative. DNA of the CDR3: TGTGCCAGCACCTCTAACAGGGGGTACGAGCAGTACTTC. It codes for CASTSNRGYEQYF.